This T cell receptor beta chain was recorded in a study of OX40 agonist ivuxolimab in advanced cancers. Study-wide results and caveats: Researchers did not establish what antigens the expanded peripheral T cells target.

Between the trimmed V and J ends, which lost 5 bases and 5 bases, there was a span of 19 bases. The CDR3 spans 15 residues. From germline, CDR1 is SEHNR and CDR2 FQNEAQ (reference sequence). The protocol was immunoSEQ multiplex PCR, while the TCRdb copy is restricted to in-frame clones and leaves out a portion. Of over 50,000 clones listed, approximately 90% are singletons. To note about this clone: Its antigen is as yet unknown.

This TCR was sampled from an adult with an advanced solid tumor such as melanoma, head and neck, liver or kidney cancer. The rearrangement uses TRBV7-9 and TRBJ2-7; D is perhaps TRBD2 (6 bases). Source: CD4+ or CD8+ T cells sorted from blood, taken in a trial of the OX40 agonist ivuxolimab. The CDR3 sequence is CASSPLIAEYHEQYF. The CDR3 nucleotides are TGTGCCAGCAGCCCCTTAATAGCGGAGTACCACGAGCAGTACTTC.